Presented here are 28 T cell receptor beta chains from one specimen sequenced in a study of T-cell memory formation after mild COVID-19. TCRdb re-called the 5' RACE reads with MiXCR, one entry per CDR3 protein. The data show hundreds of thousands of distinct CDR3 sequences, with 20% to 25% seen just once and roughly an eighth held by the top ten. Sequenced input: PBMCs or a T cell subset sorted from them (not recorded which). Source of these receptors: an adult woman who had mild COVID-19 (a few samples of this study predate the infection). Cell type and time point are not known.

This clonotype turned up a few times. V and J are TRBV20-1 and TRBJ1-5; D unresolved. The CDR3 has 15 residues. The V gene's germline CDR1 is DFQATT and CDR2 SNEGSKA (reference sequence). V gave up 1 base and J gave up 0 bases, with 10 bases separating them. In DNA, the CDR3 is TGCAGTGCTAGAGTGGCGGCTTATAGCAATCAGCCCCAGCATTTT. Protein sequence: CSARVAAYSNQPQHF.

This chain joins TRBV2 and TRBJ1-1, with 7 nucleotides matching TRBD1. The germline V gene has CDR1 SNHLY and CDR2 FYNNEI. V lost 7 bases and J lost 3; bases outside the gene matches: 11. This CDR3 spans 15 amino acids. CDR3 loop: CASIEGGTGDTEAFF. The CDR3 DNA follows: TGTGCCAGCATCGAGGGGGGAACAGGGGACACTGAAGCTTTCTTT.

The rearrangement uses TRBV24-1 and TRBJ2-7, with D maybe TRBD1 (6 bases). Germline loops: CDR1 KGHDR, CDR2 SFDVKD. Trimming shortened V by 2 bases and J by 4 bases, and 11 bases separated the two germline ends. The CDR3 is made up of 14 amino acids. The CDR3 region is CATSDSGGKYEQYF. Here the CDR3 DNA reads TGTGCCACCAGTGATTCTGGGGGCAAATACGAGCAGTACTTC.

This clonotype was counted between two and nine times. The V call is TRBV11-2, the J call TRBJ2-2; no definite D call. The germline V and J ends were trimmed by 6 bases and 0 bases, with 14 bases remaining between them. Germline V gives CDR1 SGHAT, CDR2 FQNNGV. There are 16 residues in the CDR3. DNA for the CDR3: TGTGCCAGCAGTCCAGGATCGGTGTCGAACACCGGGGAGCTGTTTTTT. It encodes CASSPGSVSNTGELFF.

The table lists this clonotype with a few counts. The gene calls are TRBV7-9 and TRBJ2-1; D could derive from TRBD1 or TRBD2 (6 bases each). Germline loops: CDR1 SEHNR, CDR2 FQNEAQ (reference sequence). The CDR3 covers 14 residues. V was trimmed by 1 base and J by 8 bases, leaving 12 bases between them. CDR3 protein: CASSLDWGAYEQFF. The CDR3 DNA sequence: TGTGCCAGCAGCTTAGATTGGGGGGCATATGAGCAGTTCTTC.

A few counts support this clonotype. J is TRBJ1-3 and V is TRBV20-1; no definite D call. Deletions cut 6 bases from V and 4 bases from J, with 10 bases between. CDR1 and CDR2 from the germline V gene are DFQATT and SNEGSKA (reference sequence). CDR3 size: 12 residues. The CDR3 bases are TGCAGTGCCGCCCGGAGAGGAAACACCATATATTTT. Translated, it gives CSAARRGNTIYF.

This sequence joins TRBV4-1 and TRBJ1-5, with D unresolved. This CDR3 has 14 amino acids. V lost 0 bases and J 0 bases, leaving 3 bases between the germline ends. Germline V gene lookup returns CDR1 MGHRA and CDR2 YSYEKL. The CDR3 sequence is CASSQESSNQPQHF. CDR3 coding DNA: TGCGCCAGCAGCCAAGAAAGTAGCAATCAGCCCCAGCATTTT.

The J gene is TRBJ2-7, the V gene TRBV20-1; 10 nucleotides line up with TRBD2. V shed 3 bases, J shed 5 bases, and the junction held 7 bases outside the gene matches. Germline CDR1 reads DFQATT; CDR2 reads SNEGSKA (reference sequence). The CDR3 has 14 residues. Written as DNA, the CDR3 is TGCAGTGCTAGGGGAGCGGGAGGGCTCGACGAGCAGTACTTC. It yields the protein CSARGAGGLDEQYF.

This rearrangement joins TRBV9 to TRBJ2-1, with 7 bases that match TRBD1. CDR1 is SGDLS, CDR2 YYNGEE, per germline. V dropped 3 bases and J dropped 6; count of bases not matched to a gene: 6. The CDR3 is 14 amino acids. The CDR3 DNA follows: TGTGCCAGCAGCGCTACCTACAGGGGCAATGAGCAGTTCTTC. This gives the protein CASSATYRGNEQFF.

The chain joins TRBV24-1 to TRBJ1-1; 9 bases align to TRBD1. CDR3 length equals 14 residues. V lost 9 bases and J lost 3; bases outside the gene matches: 7. In germline, CDR1 is KGHDR, CDR2 SFDVKD. In DNA, the CDR3 is TGTGCCACCTCAAGGACAGGGGTGGACACTGAAGCTTTCTTT. Protein: CATSRTGVDTEAFF.

This chain connects TRBV19 to TRBJ2-3; D remains ambiguous. CDR3 length: 17 residues. V lost 4 bases, J lost 6 bases, and 23 bases lay in between. From germline, CDR1 is LNHDA and CDR2 SQIVND (reference sequence). The CDR3: CASSTSTNSPPRDTQYF. The CDR3 bases are TGTGCCAGTAGTACATCGACCAACTCACCACCCCGCGATACGCAGTATTTT.

The table lists this clonotype with a few counts. The chain links TRBV5-6 to TRBJ2-7; the D gene is possibly TRBD2 (6 bases). V was shortened by 4 bases and J by 2 bases, with 10 bases between the two germline ends. The CDR3 is 13 residues long. Germline assignment: CDR1 SGHDT and CDR2 YYEEEE. This chain's CDR3 is CASSGGPPYEQYF. CDR3 in DNA: TGTGCCAGCAGCGGAGGGCCGCCCTACGAGCAGTACTTC.

This clonotype was seen only a few times. The genes are TRBV20-1 and TRBJ1-6; 9 bases line up with TRBD1. V shed 6 bases, J shed 8 bases, and the junction held 8 bases outside the gene matches. This CDR3 is built from 14 residues. Germline V CDR1 and CDR2: DFQATT, SNEGSKA (reference sequence). The CDR3 loop reads CSAGTGPGDSPLHF. In nucleotides, the CDR3 is TGCAGTGCCGGGACAGGGCCAGGGGATTCACCCCTCCACTTT.

CDR3 amino acids: CSVAGGRNTEAFF. The CDR3 DNA reads as TGCAGCGTTGCAGGGGGTCGGAACACTGAAGCTTTCTTT. This rearrangement joins TRBV29-1 to TRBJ1-1; TRBD1 matches 7 bases. CDR1 SQVTM and CDR2 ANQGSEA come from the germline V gene. V lost 4 bases, J lost 1 base, and 3 bases stayed unmatched. The CDR3 runs 13 residues.

Comments on this clonotype: Sequence at one end of the junction differs from germline and may be a read error. This chain joins TRBV5-1 and TRBJ2-1, with D perhaps given as TRBD1 or TRBD2 (5 bases each). The CDR3 contains 15 residues. Germline values: CDR1 SGHRS, CDR2 YFSETQ. The CDR3 loop is CASSLRDVAYNEHFF. DNA of the CDR3: TGCGCCAGCAGCTTGAGGGACGTAGCCTACAATGAGCACTTCTTC.

This chain connects TRBV20-1 to TRBJ2-5, with 7 bases identical to TRBD2. In germline, CDR1 is DFQATT, CDR2 SNEGSKA (reference sequence). CDR3 length: 15 residues. The V segment lost 3 bases and the J segment 6 bases; nucleotides outside the gene matches: 13. In DNA, the CDR3 is TGCAGTGCTAGGCTCATAGGGGAGGGCCAGAAGACCCAGTACTTC. It specifies CSARLIGEGQKTQYF.

The chain links TRBV9 to TRBJ2-2; D might be TRBD1 (5 bases). The V gene lost 4 bases and the J gene lost 0 bases, with 10 bases spanning the gap. The CDR3 is 15 residues long. Per the germline V gene, CDR1 is SGDLS and CDR2 is YYNGEE. The CDR3 DNA reads as TGTGCCAGCAGCTCCGACAGCTCGAACACCGGGGAGCTGTTTTTT. Translation: CASSSDSSNTGELFF.

This clonotype has only a few counts. The chain is built from TRBV4-1 and TRBJ1-6, with D unresolved. Germline CDR1 reads MGHRA; CDR2 reads YSYEKL. V lost 0 bases and J 11 bases, leaving 5 bases between the germline ends. CDR3 length equals 12 residues. The CDR3 sequence is CASSQDWAPLHF. The CDR3 nucleotides are TGCGCCAGCAGCCAAGATTGGGCACCCCTCCACTTT.

This clonotype was picked up a small number of times. The V and J genes are TRBV7-9 and TRBJ2-1, with TRBD1 matching over 11 bases. Germline V lookup: CDR1 SEHNR, CDR2 FQNEAQ (reference sequence). V lost 5 bases, J lost 5 bases, and 11 bases stayed unmatched. This CDR3 is 17 amino acids long. CDR3: CASSQRSPGQGDNEQFF. The CDR3 nucleotides are TGTGCCAGCAGCCAACGCTCCCCGGGACAGGGGGACAATGAGCAGTTCTTC.

The rearrangement uses TRBV5-1 and TRBJ1-1, with 7 bases fitting TRBD1. The CDR3 spans 16 residues. Per germline, CDR1 SGHRS and CDR2 YFSETQ. J gave up 3 bases and V 0 bases, and 8 bases lay outside the gene matches. CDR3 in DNA: TGCGCCAGCAGCTTGGGTGACAGGGCCGGTGACACTGAAGCTTTCTTT. Amino acid sequence: CASSLGDRAGDTEAFF.

This clonotype appeared a few times. The rearrangement links TRBV5-1 to TRBJ1-4; TRBD1 is a possible D gene (5 bases). The CDR3 totals 16 residues. CDR1 SGHRS and CDR2 YFSETQ come from the germline V gene. V was cut by 2 bases and J by 0 bases, with 11 bases left in between. CDR3 residues: CASSFGRGATNEKLFF. The CDR3 DNA is TGCGCCAGCAGCTTCGGACGGGGGGCAACTAATGAAAAACTGTTTTTT.

The chain employs TRBV4-1 and TRBJ1-1, with a tentative D call TRBD1 (5 bases). The germline V gene has CDR1 MGHRA and CDR2 YSYEKL. The CDR3 runs 15 residues. The V end was cut by 1 base, the J end by 0 bases, with 9 bases between. CDR3 residues: CASSQVGGMNTEAFF. DNA of the CDR3: TGCGCCAGCAGCCAAGTCGGGGGTATGAACACTGAAGCTTTCTTT.

This clonotype has only a few counts. The chain has TRBV5-1 and TRBJ2-6; D unresolved. The CDR3 loop spans 16 amino acids. The germline V and J ends were trimmed by 0 bases and 3 bases, with 10 bases remaining between them. Germline V CDR1 and CDR2: SGHRS, YFSETQ. Written as DNA, the CDR3 is TGCGCCAGCAGCTTGGCCGCAGGTCTTGGGGCCAACGTCCTGACTTTC. It codes for CASSLAAGLGANVLTF.

This sequence joins TRBV7-9 and TRBJ1-2; the D is unclear. Germline V gene lookup returns CDR1 SEHNR and CDR2 FQNEAQ (reference sequence). The V and J ends lost 1 base and 7 bases respectively, with 10 bases between them. This CDR3 spans 13 amino acids. CDR3 sequence (DNA): TGTGCCAGCAGCTTAGAGGGCAGCGCTGGCTACACCTTC. Translation gives CASSLEGSAGYTF.

The chain employs TRBV7-2 and TRBJ2-7; D unclear. The V end lost 1 base, the J end lost 1 base, and 8 bases lay between the germline ends. CDR1 and CDR2 (germline): SGHTA, FQGNSA. The CDR3 totals 14 residues. The CDR3 bases are TGTGCCAGCAGCTTAGACAGCAGGTCCTACGAGCAGTACTTC. Protein sequence: CASSLDSRSYEQYF.

The chain employs TRBV11-3 and TRBJ2-7, with TRBD1 as a possible D gene (6 bases). The V gene's germline CDR1 is SGHNT and CDR2 YENEEA. The V gene lost 4 bases and the J gene lost 3 bases, with 16 bases spanning the gap. This CDR3 has 15 amino acids. The CDR3 DNA reads TGTGCCAGCAGCTCTCACAGGGTCCCCTACTACGAGCAGTACTTC. Translating gives CASSSHRVPYYEQYF.

This clonotype was seen only a few times. The V call is TRBV4-1, the J call TRBJ2-7, with D unclear. Germline V CDR1 and CDR2: MGHRA, YSYEKL. The V and J ends lost 1 base and 0 bases respectively, with 7 bases between them. The CDR3 runs to 14 residues. Written as DNA, the CDR3 is TGCGCCAGCAGCCAAGTTGGGTCCTCCTACGAGCAGTACTTC. Its protein product is CASSQVGSSYEQYF.

At least ten counts were recorded for this clonotype. The chain combines TRBV5-6 with TRBJ2-5; D uncertain. Germline V gene sequence: CDR1 SGHDT, CDR2 YYEEEE. The V gene lost 4 bases and the J gene lost 5 bases, with 9 bases spanning the gap. CDR3 length: 12 residues. The CDR3 loop reads CASSGNRETQYF. The CDR3 nucleotides are TGTGCCAGCAGCGGGAACCGGGAGACCCAGTACTTC.